This TCR beta chain was sequenced during a study of blood T cell repertoires in COVID-19. As for the study in general: T cells, B-cell-depleted T cells, or PBMCs supplied cDNA or gDNA.

This CDR3 spans 14 amino acids. Losses at the gene ends were 6 bases for V and 2 bases for J; bases not matched to a gene: 3. Germline CDR1 and CDR2: MNHEY and SVGAGI. Original handling: Counts of nucleated cells, estimated from reference gene primer amplification, were obtained. Libraries were prepared by immunoSEQ multiplex PCR; TCRdb keeps only in-frame clonotypes and omits some of them. From that table come the V and J calls and clone size; the DNA was used to work out D and trimming. The sample contains roughly 200,000 clones, around 84% of which appear only once. The sequence was collected from a human donor in a cohort sampled during active COVID-19. The V call is TRBV6-5, the J call TRBJ1-4; TRBD1 matches at 7 bases. Input material: peripheral blood. CDR3 coding DNA: TGTGCCAGCAGAGAGGGACAGACTAATGAAAAACTGTTTTTT. Translation gives CASREGQTNEKLFF.